These 31 T cell receptor beta chains were all obtained from the same sample, sequenced in a study of T-cell memory formation after mild COVID-19. TCRdb redid the calling of the 5' RACE reads with MiXCR, one entry per CDR3 protein. Among some 14,000 distinct CDR3 sequences listed, about 11% were seen once. Sequencing used PBMCs or a T cell subset sorted from them (not recorded which). All receptors come from an adult woman who had mild COVID-19 (a few samples of this study predate the infection). Cell type and time point are not known.

V usage is TRBV5-6 and J usage is TRBJ2-3; D remains unclear. The ends were cut back, 0 bases at V and 8 bases at J, with 7 bases in the middle. This CDR3 has 12 amino acids. Germline V gene data show CDR1 as SGHDT and CDR2 as YYEEEE. In DNA form, the CDR3 reads TGTGCCAGCAGCTTGGGGCGAGGTACGCAGTATTTT. Translation gives CASSLGRGTQYF.

This clonotype has ten or more counts. The rearrangement links TRBV5-1 to TRBJ2-1; the match to TRBD1 covers 8 bases. Germline CDR1 is SGHRS and CDR2 is YFSETQ. V trimming: 4 bases; J trimming: 8 bases; junction bases outside the gene matches: 8. This CDR3 has 14 amino acids. CDR3 nucleotide sequence: TGCGCCAGCAGCCCTTGGACAGGGCGAGATGAGCAGTTCTTC. It translates to CASSPWTGRDEQFF. Complete variable domain (other parts from reference TRBV5-1 and TRBJ2-1): KAGVTQTPRYLIKTRGQQVTLSCSPISGHRSVSWYQQTPGQGLQFLFEYFSETQRNKGNFPGRFSGRQFSNSRSEMNVSTLELGDSALYLCASSPWTGRDEQFFGPGTRLTVL.

This clonotype was seen ten or more times. The V call is TRBV30, the J call TRBJ1-1; the match to TRBD1 covers 12 bases. Unmatched junction bases numbered 0, after V lost 3 bases and J lost 4 bases. From germline, CDR1 is GTSNPN and CDR2 SVGIG (reference sequence). CDR3 length: 13 residues. In DNA form, the CDR3 reads TGTGCCTGGAGGGGACAGGGGGCCACTGAAGCTTTCTTT. Residues: CAWRGQGATEAFF.

This clonotype has only one observation. The gene calls are TRBV29-1 and TRBJ2-7; 9 nucleotides align to TRBD1. This CDR3 is 14 amino acids long. The V gene's germline CDR1 is SQVTM and CDR2 ANQGSEA. Trimming at V came to 8 bases and at J to 2 bases, leaving 10 bases not matched to a gene. Here the CDR3 reads CSSQGGQGPYEQYF. The CDR3 coding sequence is TGCAGCTCACAAGGGGGACAGGGACCCTACGAGCAGTACTTC.

This clonotype was found many times. V and J are TRBV5-1 and TRBJ1-2; D might be TRBD1 (6 bases). CDR3 length: 14 residues. Germline assignment: CDR1 SGHRS and CDR2 YFSETQ. V was clipped by 4 bases and J by 4 bases, with 14 bases between them. CDR3 bases: TGCGCCAGCAGCAAGGACAGCTCATCCTATGGCTACACCTTC. This translates into CASSKDSSSYGYTF.

This clonotype appeared many times. The rearrangement uses TRBV28 and TRBJ2-7, with D perhaps being TRBD1 or TRBD2 (6 bases each). Trimming left V 4 bases short and J 5 bases short, with 18 bases between. The CDR3 loop spans 15 amino acids. Germline loops: CDR1 MDHEN, CDR2 SYDVKM. The CDR3 nucleotides are TGTGCCAGCAGTTCCGCAGGGGACTCCCCAGACGAGCAGTACTTC. Its translation: CASSSAGDSPDEQYF.

This clonotype has at least ten counts. The CDR3 sequence is CASRDREGGMNTEAFF. CDR3 DNA sequence: TGTGCCAGCAGGGACAGGGAAGGTGGAATGAACACTGAAGCTTTCTTT. The chain links TRBV9 to TRBJ1-1, with 8 bases identical to TRBD1. The CDR3 loop spans 16 amino acids. Germline V CDR1 and CDR2: SGDLS, YYNGEE. The trim removed 5 bases at V and 0 bases at J, leaving 9 bases unmatched.

This clonotype came up many times. V usage is TRBV7-9 and J usage is TRBJ2-7; D is unresolved. Germline CDR1 reads SEHNR; CDR2 reads FQNEAQ (reference sequence). CDR3 length: 13 residues. Between the trimmed V and J ends, which lost 2 bases and 2 bases, there was a span of 7 bases. The CDR3 region is CASSLNDAYEQYF. As DNA, the CDR3 is TGTGCCAGCAGCTTAAATGATGCCTACGAGCAGTACTTC.

This clonotype was found many times. The CDR3 is CATSRVPGNVLNEQFF. The CDR3 nucleotides are TGTGCCACCAGCAGAGTTCCGGGAAATGTACTCAATGAGCAGTTCTTC. The genes are TRBV15 and TRBJ2-1, with a weak D call TRBD2 (5 bases). CDR3 length: 16 amino acids. The germline V and J ends were trimmed by 1 base and 6 bases, with 16 bases remaining between them. Germline CDR1 reads LNHNV; CDR2 reads YYDKDF (reference sequence). Combining the CDR3 with reference TRBV15 and TRBJ2-1 gives the whole variable domain DAMVIQNPRYQVTQFGKPVTLSCSQTLNHNVMYWYQQKSSQAPKLLFHYYDKDFNNEADTPDNFQSRRPNTSFCFLDIRSPGLGDTAMYLCATSRVPGNVLNEQFFGPGTRLTVL.

This clonotype showed up many times. J is TRBJ2-7 and V is TRBV7-6, with a possible D match to TRBD1 (5 bases). Germline CDR1 and CDR2: SGHVS and FNYEAQ. The CDR3 covers 14 residues. V was trimmed by 5 bases and J by 0 bases, leaving 11 bases between them. Here the CDR3 reads CASSQDSSSYEQYF. The CDR3 bases are TGTGCCAGCAGCCAAGACAGCAGCTCCTACGAGCAGTACTTC.

The rearrangement uses TRBV12-3 or TRBV12-4 and TRBJ2-3; the D is unclear. The CDR3 covers 13 residues. V lost 6 bases and J lost 5, with 12 bases in between. Here the CDR3 reads CASSRLDGDTQYF. As DNA, the CDR3 is TGTGCCAGCAGCCGTCTGGATGGAGATACGCAGTATTTT.

This clonotype was detected ten times or more. CDR3 region: CASLLAGGTGELFF. The CDR3 DNA reads TGTGCCAGCTTATTGGCGGGAGGCACCGGGGAGCTGTTTTTT. The rearrangement joins TRBV12-3 or TRBV12-4 to TRBJ2-2; TRBD2 aligns across 8 bases. V lost 8 bases and J lost 4; bases outside the gene matches: 6. CDR3 length: 14 amino acids.

At least ten counts were recorded for this clonotype. The rearrangement joins TRBV20-1 to TRBJ2-7; D tentatively reads TRBD1 or TRBD2 (5 bases each). Germline CDR1 reads DFQATT; CDR2 reads SNEGSKA (reference sequence). V dropped 6 bases and J dropped 2 bases, with 17 bases sitting between them. The CDR3 is 14 residues long. DNA of the CDR3: TGCAGTGCCATACCTATCAGGGACCCCTACGAGCAGTACTTC. As protein: CSAIPIRDPYEQYF.

This clonotype has a count of ten or more. The CDR3, as DNA: TGTGCCAGCAGTCTGAATCTAGCGGGAGCCTACAATGAGCAGTTCTTC. It yields the protein CASSLNLAGAYNEQFF. This chain connects TRBV5-4 to TRBJ2-1; TRBD2 matches 10 bases. The V and J ends lost 5 bases and 2 bases, in that order; junction bases with no gene match: 7. Looked up from germline, CDR1 is SGHNT and CDR2 is YYREEE (reference sequence). This CDR3 spans 16 amino acids.

This clonotype was recorded at least ten times. The chain employs TRBV30 and TRBJ2-6; D gene ambiguous. The CDR3 loop spans 17 amino acids. The germline V gene has CDR1 GTSNPN and CDR2 SVGIG (reference sequence). V was cut by 0 bases and J by 0 bases, with 12 bases left in between. In DNA form, the CDR3 reads TGTGCCTGGAGTGTGAATCTTTTCTTCTCTGGGGCCAACGTCCTGACTTTC. It specifies CAWSVNLFFSGANVLTF.

This clonotype was recorded many times. The rearrangement uses TRBV2 and TRBJ1-6; 7 bases align to TRBD1. J lost 5 bases, V lost 4 bases, and 2 bases had no gene match. This CDR3 has 14 amino acids. Germline values: CDR1 SNHLY, CDR2 FYNNEI. The DNA for the CDR3 is TGTGCCAGCAGTGGACAGGGCAATAATTCACCCCTCCACTTT. Translated: CASSGQGNNSPLHF.

In this sample, this clonotype is medium-sized. The chain links TRBV20-1 to TRBJ2-6; D gene unclear. Germline-derived CDR1 and CDR2 are DFQATT and SNEGSKA (reference sequence). This CDR3 spans 12 amino acids. With 3 bases removed from V and 1 base from J, the gap between germline ends came to 1 base. CDR3 in amino acids: CSASSGANVLTF. CDR3 DNA: TGCAGTGCTAGTTCTGGGGCCAACGTCCTGACTTTC.

This clonotype was recorded at least ten times. This chain uses TRBV2 with TRBJ1-4; D is uncertain. V was cut by 7 bases and J by 8 bases, with 17 bases left in between. The CDR3 sequence is 14 residues long. Germline lookup yields CDR1 SNHLY and CDR2 FYNNEI. The CDR3 reads CASIDALEKEKLFF. The CDR3 coding sequence is TGTGCCAGCATAGACGCCCTCGAGAAGGAAAAACTGTTTTTT.

The chain uses TRBV30 and TRBJ1-2; no clear D. The CDR3 runs 12 residues. CDR1 is GTSNPN, CDR2 SVGIG, per germline (reference sequence). Trimming pared 1 base from V and 1 base from J, leaving 4 bases between. CDR3 in DNA: TGTGCCTGGAGTGACAATAACTATGGCTACACCTTC. Its protein product is CAWSDNNYGYTF.

Relative to its sample, this clonotype is medium-sized (0.01 to 0.1%). This CDR3 reads CASSLDPPGGVDYEQYF. In DNA form, the CDR3 reads TGTGCCAGCAGCTTAGATCCCCCAGGGGGAGTTGACTACGAGCAGTACTTC. The chain couples TRBV7-6 to TRBJ2-7; TRBD1 agrees at 7 bases. Losses at the gene ends were 1 base for V and 3 bases for J; bases not matched to a gene: 12. The CDR3 is made up of 17 amino acids. The germline gives CDR1 SGHVS, CDR2 FNYEAQ.

This clonotype was seen at least ten times. The chain couples TRBV7-7 to TRBJ2-7; possible D gene TRBD2, 6 bases. The CDR3 has 13 amino acids. The germline gives CDR1 SSHAT, CDR2 FNYEAQ (reference sequence). DNA for the CDR3: TGTGCTAGCGGCCGTAGTTGGGTTGACGAGCAGTACTTC. Translating it yields CASGRSWVDEQYF.

Note on this clonotype: A read error may explain this, as a much larger clone is one base away. This chain connects TRBV10-3 to TRBJ2-1; 7 positions agree with TRBD2. This CDR3 contains 14 residues. Losses at the gene ends were 4 bases for V and 11 bases for J; bases not matched to a gene: 11. Looked up from germline, CDR1 is ENHRY and CDR2 is SYGVKD. CDR3 sequence (DNA): TGTGCCATCAGTGTAGGGCGGGAGAGGAGTAAGCAGTTCTTC. As protein: CAISVGRERSKQFF.

This clonotype was counted many times. The chain joins TRBV30 to TRBJ1-2; 7 nucleotides match TRBD1. From germline, CDR1 is GTSNPN and CDR2 SVGIG (reference sequence). There are 13 residues in the CDR3. V lost 2 bases to trimming and J lost 6 bases; unmatched junction nucleotides: 6. The CDR3 region has the DNA TGTGCCTGGAGTCAAGGGGGCGTCGATGGCTACACCTTC. It specifies CAWSQGGVDGYTF.

V and J are TRBV7-3 and TRBJ2-4, with TRBD1 as a possible D gene (5 bases). V gave up 5 bases and J gave up 0 bases, with 14 bases separating them. The CDR3 is 16 residues long. CDR1 is SGHTA and CDR2 is FQGTGA in the germline V gene. CDR3 nucleotide sequence: TGTGCCAGCAGCGAAGACAGCCTACAAGCCAAAAACATTCAGTACTTC. This encodes CASSEDSLQAKNIQYF.

By share, this clonotype ranks as medium-sized. CDR3 DNA: TGCGCCAGCAGCCCACTCGTGGGGAGTACTGAAGCTTTCTTT. Encoded protein: CASSPLVGSTEAFF. The chain uses TRBV4-1 and TRBJ1-1; D is unresolved. V was shortened by 4 bases and J by 5 bases, with 14 bases between the two germline ends. The CDR3 is made up of 14 amino acids. CDR1 is MGHRA, CDR2 YSYEKL, per germline.

The V call is TRBV9, the J call TRBJ2-5; 7 nucleotides match TRBD2. With 0 bases clipped from V and 5 bases from J, the junction kept 7 bases outside the gene matches. CDR1 SGDLS and CDR2 YYNGEE come from the germline V gene. The CDR3 totals 15 residues. CDR3 bases: TGTGCCAGCAGCGTAGGCGGGAGTCGGGGGGAGACCCAGTACTTC. It yields the protein CASSVGGSRGETQYF.

Within the sample, this clonotype is large. The V and J genes are TRBV10-3 and TRBJ2-6; D uncertain. Germline CDR1 and CDR2: ENHRY and SYGVKD. This CDR3 comprises 17 residues. The germline V and J ends were trimmed by 0 bases and 11 bases, with 20 bases remaining between them. DNA of the CDR3: TGTGCCATCAGTGAGTCGAAGTCGCCAGGCCCCTCGGACGTCCTGACTTTC. This sequence encodes CAISESKSPGPSDVLTF.

This clonotype is classed as medium-sized. This rearrangement joins TRBV5-4 to TRBJ1-2; TRBD1 agrees at 7 bases. The ends lost 6 bases at V and 4 bases at J; junction bases unmatched: 6. This CDR3 spans 13 amino acids. In germline, CDR1 is SGHNT, CDR2 YYREEE (reference sequence). The CDR3 DNA follows: TGTGCCAGCACTAAGGACAGGAGCTATGGCTACACCTTC. Its translation is CASTKDRSYGYTF. The full variable domain, with the rest looked up from reference TRBV5-4 and TRBJ1-2, is ETGVTQSPTHLIKTRGQQVTLRCSSQSGHNTVSWYQQALGQGPQFIFQYYREEENGRGNFPPRFSGLQFPNYSSELNVNALELDDSALYLCASTKDRSYGYTFGSGTRLTVV.

This clonotype was detected many times. This chain uses TRBV7-9 with TRBJ2-1; tentative D call: TRBD2 (5 bases). The CDR3 covers 14 residues. V gave up 3 bases and J gave up 5 bases, with 11 bases separating them. Germline loops: CDR1 SEHNR, CDR2 FQNEAQ (reference sequence). The CDR3 DNA reads as TGTGCCAGCAGCTTTCCCGGGAAGGACAATGAGCAGTTCTTC. This gives the protein CASSFPGKDNEQFF.

This clonotype was found many times. The chain combines TRBV5-6 with TRBJ2-5, with 11 bases matching TRBD2. CDR1 is SGHDT and CDR2 is YYEEEE in the germline V gene. V gave up 7 bases and J gave up 3 bases; unmatched junction bases: 2. This CDR3 is 13 amino acids long. CDR3 sequence reads: CASVTSGKETQYF. The DNA for the CDR3 is TGTGCCAGCGTGACTAGCGGGAAAGAGACCCAGTACTTC.

This clonotype was detected many times. The chain carries TRBV14 and TRBJ2-5; TRBD2 is a possible D gene (6 bases). The germline V gene has CDR1 SGHDN and CDR2 FVKESK. Trimming removed 0 bases from V and 6 bases from J, with 17 bases in between. The CDR3 totals 16 residues. CDR3 DNA sequence: TGTGCCAGCAGCCAAGATCCCGCGGGGAGAAGGCAGACCCAGTACTTC. Protein: CASSQDPAGRRQTQYF. The whole variable domain, remainder taken from reference TRBV14 and TRBJ2-5, is EAGVTQFPSHSVIEKGQTVTLRCDPISGHDNLYWYRRVMGKEIKFLLHFVKESKQDESGMPNNRFLAERTGGTYSTLKVQPAELEDSGVYFCASSQDPAGRRQTQYFGPGTRLLVL.